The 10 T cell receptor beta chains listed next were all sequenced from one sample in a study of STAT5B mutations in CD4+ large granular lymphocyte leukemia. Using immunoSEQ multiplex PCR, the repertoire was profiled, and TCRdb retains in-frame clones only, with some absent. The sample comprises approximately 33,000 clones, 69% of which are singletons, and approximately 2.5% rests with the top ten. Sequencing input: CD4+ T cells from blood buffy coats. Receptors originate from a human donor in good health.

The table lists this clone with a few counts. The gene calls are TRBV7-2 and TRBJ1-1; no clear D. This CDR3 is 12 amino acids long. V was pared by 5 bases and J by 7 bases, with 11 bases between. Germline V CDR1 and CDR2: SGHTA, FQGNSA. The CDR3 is CASSPSRIEAFF. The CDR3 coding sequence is TGTGCCAGCAGCCCCAGTCGGATTGAAGCTTTCTTT.

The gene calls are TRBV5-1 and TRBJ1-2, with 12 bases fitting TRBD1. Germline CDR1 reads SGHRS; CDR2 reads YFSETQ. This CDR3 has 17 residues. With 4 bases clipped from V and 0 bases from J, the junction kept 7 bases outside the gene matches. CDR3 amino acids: CASSLWGQGASNYGYTF. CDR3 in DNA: TGCGCCAGCAGCCTTTGGGGACAGGGGGCTTCTAACTATGGCTACACCTTC.

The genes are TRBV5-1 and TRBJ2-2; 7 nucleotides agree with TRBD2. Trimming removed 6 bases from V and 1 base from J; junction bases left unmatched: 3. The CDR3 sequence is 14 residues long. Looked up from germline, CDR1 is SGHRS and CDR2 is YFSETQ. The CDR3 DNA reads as TGCGCCAGCACCTTAGCGGGGAACACCGGGGAGCTGTTTTTT. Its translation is CASTLAGNTGELFF.

The CDR3 DNA reads as TGTGCCAGCAGCCCCAGGGAGGAACGTTCACCCCTCCACTTT. It translates to CASSPREERSPLHF. The chain uses TRBV7-9 and TRBJ1-6; the D gene is possibly TRBD1 (5 bases). V was shortened by 5 bases and J by 9 bases, with 14 bases between the two germline ends. The CDR3 extends over 14 amino acids. The germline CDR1 and CDR2 sequences are SEHNR and FQNEAQ (reference sequence).

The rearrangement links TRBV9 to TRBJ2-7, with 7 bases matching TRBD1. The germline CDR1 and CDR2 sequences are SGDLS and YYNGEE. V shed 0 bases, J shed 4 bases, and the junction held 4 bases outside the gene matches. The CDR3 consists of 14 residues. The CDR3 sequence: CASSVGDRIYEQYF. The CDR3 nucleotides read TGTGCCAGCAGCGTAGGGGACAGAATATACGAGCAGTACTTC.

The CDR3 DNA reads TGTGCCAGCAGCTTAGTGGGACAGGGGTTCGGGAATTCACCCCTCCACTTT. It yields the protein CASSLVGQGFGNSPLHF. This chain joins TRBV7-2 and TRBJ1-6, with 10 bases matching TRBD1. Unmatched junction bases numbered 7, after V lost 1 base and J lost 7 bases. The CDR3 spans 17 residues. The germline gives CDR1 SGHTA, CDR2 FQGNSA. The whole variable domain, remainder taken from reference TRBV7-2 and TRBJ1-6, is GAGVSQSPSNKVTEKGKDVELRCDPISGHTALYWYRQSLGQGLEFLIYFQGNSAPDKSGLPSDRFSAERTGGSVSTLTIQRTQQEDSAVYLCASSLVGQGFGNSPLHFGNGTRLTVT.

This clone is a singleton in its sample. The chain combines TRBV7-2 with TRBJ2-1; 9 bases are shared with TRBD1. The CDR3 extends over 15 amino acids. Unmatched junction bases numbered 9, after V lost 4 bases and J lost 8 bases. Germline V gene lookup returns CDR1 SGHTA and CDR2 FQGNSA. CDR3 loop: CASSSRTGAADEQFF. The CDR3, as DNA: TGTGCCAGCAGCTCCCGGACAGGGGCGGCCGATGAGCAGTTCTTC.

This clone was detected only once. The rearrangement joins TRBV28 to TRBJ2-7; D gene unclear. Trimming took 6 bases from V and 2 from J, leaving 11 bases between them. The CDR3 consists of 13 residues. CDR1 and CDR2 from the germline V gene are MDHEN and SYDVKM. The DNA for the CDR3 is TGTGCCAGCAGCCGACACGCGACCTACGAGCAGTACTTC. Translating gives CASSRHATYEQYF.

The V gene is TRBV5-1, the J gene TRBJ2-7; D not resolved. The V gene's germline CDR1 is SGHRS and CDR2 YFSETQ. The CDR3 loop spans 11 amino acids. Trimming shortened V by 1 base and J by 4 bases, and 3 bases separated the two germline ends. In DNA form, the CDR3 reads TGCGCCAGCAGCTTGACGTACGAGCAGTACTTC. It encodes CASSLTYEQYF.

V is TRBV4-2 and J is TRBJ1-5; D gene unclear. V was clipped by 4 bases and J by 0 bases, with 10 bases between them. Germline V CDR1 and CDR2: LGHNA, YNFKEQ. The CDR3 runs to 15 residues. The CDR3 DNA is TGTGCCAGCAGCCCGACACGATATAGCAATCAGCCCCAGCATTTT. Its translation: CASSPTRYSNQPQHF.